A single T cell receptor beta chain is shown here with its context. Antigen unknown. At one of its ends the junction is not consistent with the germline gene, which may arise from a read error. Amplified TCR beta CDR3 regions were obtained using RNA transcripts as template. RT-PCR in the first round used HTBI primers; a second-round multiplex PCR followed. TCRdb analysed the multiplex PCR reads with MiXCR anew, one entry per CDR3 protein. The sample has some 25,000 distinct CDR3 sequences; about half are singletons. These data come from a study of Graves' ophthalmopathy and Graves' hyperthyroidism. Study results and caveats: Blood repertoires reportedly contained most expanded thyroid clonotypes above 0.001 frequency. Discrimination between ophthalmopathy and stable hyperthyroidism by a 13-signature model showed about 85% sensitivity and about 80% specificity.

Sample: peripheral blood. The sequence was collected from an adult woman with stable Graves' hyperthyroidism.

The CDR3 DNA sequence: TGTGCCAGCAGGGGGGACATGGCCTACGGGCAGTACTTC. Translation gives CASRGDMAYGQYF. The V gene is TRBV12-3 or TRBV12-4, the J gene TRBJ2-7; maybe TRBD1 (6 bases). The CDR3 loop spans 13 amino acids.